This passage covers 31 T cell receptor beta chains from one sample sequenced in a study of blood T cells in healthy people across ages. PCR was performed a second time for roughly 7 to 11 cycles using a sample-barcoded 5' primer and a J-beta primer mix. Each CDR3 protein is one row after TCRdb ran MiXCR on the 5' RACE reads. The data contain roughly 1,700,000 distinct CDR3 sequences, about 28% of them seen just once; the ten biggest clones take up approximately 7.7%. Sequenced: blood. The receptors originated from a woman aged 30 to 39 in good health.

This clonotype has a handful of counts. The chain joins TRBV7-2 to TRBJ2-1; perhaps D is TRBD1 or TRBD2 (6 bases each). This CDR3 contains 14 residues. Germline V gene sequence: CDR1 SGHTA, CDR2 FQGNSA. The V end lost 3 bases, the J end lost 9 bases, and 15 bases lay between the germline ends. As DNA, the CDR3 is TGTGCCAGCAGCTTGGGGGGCGGGGTTGGTGAGCAGTTCTTC. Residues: CASSLGGGVGEQFF.

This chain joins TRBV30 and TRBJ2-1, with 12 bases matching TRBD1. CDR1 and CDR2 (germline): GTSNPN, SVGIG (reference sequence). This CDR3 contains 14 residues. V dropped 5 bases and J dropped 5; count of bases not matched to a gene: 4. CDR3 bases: TGTGCCTGGGGGACAGGGGGCCCAAACAATGAGCAGTTCTTC. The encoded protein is CAWGTGGPNNEQFF. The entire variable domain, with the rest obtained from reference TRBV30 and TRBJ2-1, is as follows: SQTIHQWPATLVQPVGSPLSLECTVEGTSNPNLYWYRQAAGRGLQLLFYSVGIGQISSEVPQNLSASRPQDRQFILSSKKLLLSDSGFYLCAWGTGGPNNEQFFGPGTRLTVL.

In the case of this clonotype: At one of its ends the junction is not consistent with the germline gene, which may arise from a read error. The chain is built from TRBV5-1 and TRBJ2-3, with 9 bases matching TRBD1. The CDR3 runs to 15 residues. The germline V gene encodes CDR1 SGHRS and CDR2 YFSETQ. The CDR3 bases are TGCGCCGGCAGCTTGCAACAGGGGGCCACAGATACGCAGTATTTT. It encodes CAGSLQQGATDTQYF. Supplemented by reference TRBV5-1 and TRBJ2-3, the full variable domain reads KAGVTQTPRYLIKTRGQQVTLSCSPISGHRSVSWYQQTPGQGLQFLFEYFSETQRNKGNFPGRFSGRQFSNSRSEMNVSTLELGDSALYLCAGSLQQGATDTQYFGPGTRLTVL.

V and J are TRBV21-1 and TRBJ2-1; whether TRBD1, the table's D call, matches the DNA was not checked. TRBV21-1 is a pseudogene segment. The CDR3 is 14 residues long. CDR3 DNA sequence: TGTGCCAGCAGGCCGGGGTCGATACACAATGAGCAGTTCTTC. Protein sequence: CASRPGSIHNEQFF.

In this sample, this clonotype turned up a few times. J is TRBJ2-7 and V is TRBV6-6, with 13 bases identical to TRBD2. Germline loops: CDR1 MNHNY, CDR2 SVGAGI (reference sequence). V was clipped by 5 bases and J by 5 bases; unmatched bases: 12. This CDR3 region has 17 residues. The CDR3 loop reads CASSPLRTSGSVDEQYF. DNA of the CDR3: TGTGCCAGCAGTCCCCTCCGGACTAGCGGGAGCGTGGACGAGCAGTACTTC.

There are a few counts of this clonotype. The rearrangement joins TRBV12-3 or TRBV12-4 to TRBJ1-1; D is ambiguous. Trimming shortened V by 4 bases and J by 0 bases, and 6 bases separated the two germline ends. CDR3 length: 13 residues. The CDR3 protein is CASSYEMNTEAFF. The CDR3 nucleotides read TGTGCCAGCAGTTATGAGATGAACACTGAAGCTTTCTTT.

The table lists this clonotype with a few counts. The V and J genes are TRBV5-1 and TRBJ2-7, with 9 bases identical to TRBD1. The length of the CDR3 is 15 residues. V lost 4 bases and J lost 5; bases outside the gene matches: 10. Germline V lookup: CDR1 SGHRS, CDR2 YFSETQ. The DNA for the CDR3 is TGCGCCAGCAGCCCCTTTGGGGACAGGGTGAACGAGCAGTACTTC. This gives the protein CASSPFGDRVNEQYF.

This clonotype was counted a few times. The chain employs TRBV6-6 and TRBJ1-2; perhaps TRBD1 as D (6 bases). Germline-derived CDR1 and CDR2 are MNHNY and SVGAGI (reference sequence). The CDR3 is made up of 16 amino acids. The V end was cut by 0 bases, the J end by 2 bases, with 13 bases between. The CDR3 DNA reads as TGTGCCAGCAGTTACTCGCGGGGGGCTTCGAACTATGGCTACACCTTC. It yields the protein CASSYSRGASNYGYTF.

As DNA, the CDR3 is TGCAGCGTGGGATTCATGAATTCACCCCTCCACTTT. It yields the protein CSVGFMNSPLHF. The V gene is TRBV29-1, the J gene TRBJ1-6; D is ambiguous. The CDR3 consists of 12 residues. V was trimmed by 6 bases and J by 7 bases, leaving 10 bases between them. Per the germline V gene, CDR1 is SQVTM and CDR2 is ANQGSEA.

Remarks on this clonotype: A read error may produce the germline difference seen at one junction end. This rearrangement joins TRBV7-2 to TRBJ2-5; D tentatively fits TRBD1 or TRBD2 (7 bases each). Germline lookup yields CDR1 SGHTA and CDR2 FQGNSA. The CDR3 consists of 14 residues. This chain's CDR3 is CASGLQGGDETQYF. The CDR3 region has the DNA TGTGCCAGCGGCTTGCAGGGGGGGGACGAGACCCAGTACTTC.

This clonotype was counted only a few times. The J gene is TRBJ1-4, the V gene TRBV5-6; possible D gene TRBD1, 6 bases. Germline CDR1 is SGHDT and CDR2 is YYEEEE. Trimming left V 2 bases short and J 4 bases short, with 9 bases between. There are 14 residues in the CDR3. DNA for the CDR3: TGTGCCAGCAGCTTCCGACAGGTTAATGAAAAACTGTTTTTT. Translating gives CASSFRQVNEKLFF.

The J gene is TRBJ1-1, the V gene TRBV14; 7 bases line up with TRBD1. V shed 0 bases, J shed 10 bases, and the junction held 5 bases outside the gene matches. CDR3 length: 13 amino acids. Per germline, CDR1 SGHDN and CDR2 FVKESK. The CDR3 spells CASSQERDRGAFF. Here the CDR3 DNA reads TGTGCCAGCAGCCAAGAGAGGGACAGAGGAGCTTTCTTT. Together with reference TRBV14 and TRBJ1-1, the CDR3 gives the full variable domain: EAGVTQFPSHSVIEKGQTVTLRCDPISGHDNLYWYRRVMGKEIKFLLHFVKESKQDESGMPNNRFLAERTGGTYSTLKVQPAELEDSGVYFCASSQERDRGAFFGQGTRLTVV.

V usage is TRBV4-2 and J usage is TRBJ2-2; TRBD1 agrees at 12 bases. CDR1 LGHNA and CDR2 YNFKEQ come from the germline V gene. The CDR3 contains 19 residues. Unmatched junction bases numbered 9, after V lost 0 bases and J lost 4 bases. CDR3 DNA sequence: TGTGCCAGCAGCCAAGATAGGCGGGGACAGGGGGCTAGCACCGGGGAGCTGTTTTTT. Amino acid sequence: CASSQDRRGQGASTGELFF.

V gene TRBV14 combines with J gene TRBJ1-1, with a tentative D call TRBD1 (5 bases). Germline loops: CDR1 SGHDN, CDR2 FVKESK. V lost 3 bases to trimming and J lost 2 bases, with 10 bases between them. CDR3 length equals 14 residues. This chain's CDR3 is CASSQGRFNTEAFF. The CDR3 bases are TGTGCCAGCAGCCAGGGGCGATTTAACACTGAAGCTTTCTTT.

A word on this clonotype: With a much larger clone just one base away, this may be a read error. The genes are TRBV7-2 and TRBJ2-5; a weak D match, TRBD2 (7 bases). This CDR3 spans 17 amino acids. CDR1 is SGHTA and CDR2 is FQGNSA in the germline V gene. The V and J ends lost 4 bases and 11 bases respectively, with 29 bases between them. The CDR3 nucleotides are TGTGCCAGCAGCTCAACAGGGATCGGCGGGAGTTCCGGTGAGCAGTACTTC. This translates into CASSSTGIGGSSGEQYF.

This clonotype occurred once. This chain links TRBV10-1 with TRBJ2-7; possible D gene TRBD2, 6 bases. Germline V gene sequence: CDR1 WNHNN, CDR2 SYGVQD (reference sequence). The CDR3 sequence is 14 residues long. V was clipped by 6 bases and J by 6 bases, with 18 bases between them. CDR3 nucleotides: TGCGCCAGCAGCCCGGGACTGGGAAGGGGCGAGCAGTACTTC. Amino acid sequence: CASSPGLGRGEQYF.

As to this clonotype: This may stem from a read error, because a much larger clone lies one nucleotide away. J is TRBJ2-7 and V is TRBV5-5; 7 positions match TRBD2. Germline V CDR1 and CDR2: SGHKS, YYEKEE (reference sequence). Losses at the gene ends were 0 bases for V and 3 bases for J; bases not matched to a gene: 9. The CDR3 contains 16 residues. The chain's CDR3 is CASSLEAGVSRYEQYF. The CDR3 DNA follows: TGTGCCAGCAGCTTGGAGGCGGGAGTTTCCCGCTACGAGCAGTACTTC.

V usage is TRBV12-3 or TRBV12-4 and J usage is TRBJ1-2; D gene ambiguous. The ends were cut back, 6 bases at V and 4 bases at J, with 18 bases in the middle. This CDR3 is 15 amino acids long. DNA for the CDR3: TGTGCCAGCAGCCCCACCTGGCAGGCAGGCTATGGCTACACCTTC. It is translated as CASSPTWQAGYGYTF.

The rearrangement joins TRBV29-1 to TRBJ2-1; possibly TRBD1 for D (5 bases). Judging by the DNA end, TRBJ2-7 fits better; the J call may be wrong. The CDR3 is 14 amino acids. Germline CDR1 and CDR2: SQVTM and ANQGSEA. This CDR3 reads CSVQGQFSYNEQYF. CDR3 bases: TGCAGCGTCCAGGGCCAGTTCTCCTACAATGAGCAGTACTTC.

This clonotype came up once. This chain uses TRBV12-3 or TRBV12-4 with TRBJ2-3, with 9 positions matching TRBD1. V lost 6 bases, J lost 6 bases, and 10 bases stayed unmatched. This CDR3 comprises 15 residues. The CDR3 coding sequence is TGTGCCAGCAGACCCCCGGGACAGGGCTTCGATACGCAGTATTTT. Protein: CASRPPGQGFDTQYF.

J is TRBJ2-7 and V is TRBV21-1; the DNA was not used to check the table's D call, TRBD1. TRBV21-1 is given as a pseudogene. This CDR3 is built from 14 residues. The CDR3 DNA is TGTGCCAGCAATTCTGACAGGCCCGACTACGAGCAGTACTTC. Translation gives CASNSDRPDYEQYF.

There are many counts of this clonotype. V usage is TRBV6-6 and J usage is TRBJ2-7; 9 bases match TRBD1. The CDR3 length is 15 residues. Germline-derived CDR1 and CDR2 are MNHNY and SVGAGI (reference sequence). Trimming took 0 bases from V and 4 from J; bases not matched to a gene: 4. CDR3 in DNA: TGTGCCAGCAGTTACTCGACAGGGGGTGGATACGAGCAGTACTTC. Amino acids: CASSYSTGGGYEQYF.

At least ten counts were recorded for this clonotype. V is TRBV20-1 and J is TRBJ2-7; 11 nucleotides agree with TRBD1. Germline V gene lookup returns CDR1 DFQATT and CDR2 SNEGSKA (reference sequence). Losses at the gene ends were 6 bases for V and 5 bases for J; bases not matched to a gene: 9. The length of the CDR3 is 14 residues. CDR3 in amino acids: CSAISGTGGHEQYF. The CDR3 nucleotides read TGCAGTGCGATCTCCGGGACAGGGGGACACGAGCAGTACTTC.

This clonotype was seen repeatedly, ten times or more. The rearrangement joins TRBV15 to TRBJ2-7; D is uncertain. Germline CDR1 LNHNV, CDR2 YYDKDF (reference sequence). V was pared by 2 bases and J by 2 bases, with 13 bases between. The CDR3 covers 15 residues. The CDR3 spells CATSRSLDGAYEQYF. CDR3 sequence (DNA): TGTGCCACCAGCAGATCCTTGGACGGAGCCTACGAGCAGTACTTC.

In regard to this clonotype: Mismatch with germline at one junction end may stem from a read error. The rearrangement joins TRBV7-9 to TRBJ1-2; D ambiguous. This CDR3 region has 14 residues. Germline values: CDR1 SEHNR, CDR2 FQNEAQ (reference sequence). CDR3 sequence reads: CASSALWNRYGHTF. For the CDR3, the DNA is TGTGCCAGCAGCGCGCTTTGGAACAGATATGGCCACACCTTC.

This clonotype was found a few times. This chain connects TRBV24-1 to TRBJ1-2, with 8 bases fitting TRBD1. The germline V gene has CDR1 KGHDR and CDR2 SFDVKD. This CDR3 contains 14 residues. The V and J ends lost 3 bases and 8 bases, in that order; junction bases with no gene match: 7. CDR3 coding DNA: TGTGCCACCAGTGATGAATCAGGGGGCGAAGGCTACACCTTC. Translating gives CATSDESGGEGYTF.

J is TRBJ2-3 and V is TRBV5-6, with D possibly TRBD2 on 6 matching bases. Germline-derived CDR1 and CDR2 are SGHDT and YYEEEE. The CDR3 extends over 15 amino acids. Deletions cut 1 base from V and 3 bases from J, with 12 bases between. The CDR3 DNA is TGTGCCAGCAGCTTGCATTCGGGAGAAACAGATACGCAGTATTTT. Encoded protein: CASSLHSGETDTQYF.

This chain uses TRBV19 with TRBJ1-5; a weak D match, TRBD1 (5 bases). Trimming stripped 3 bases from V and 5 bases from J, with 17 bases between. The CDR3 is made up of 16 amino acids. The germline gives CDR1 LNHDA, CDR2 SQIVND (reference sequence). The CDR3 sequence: CASSIFQQVSDQPQHF. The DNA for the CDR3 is TGTGCCAGTAGTATTTTTCAACAGGTATCGGATCAGCCCCAGCATTTT.

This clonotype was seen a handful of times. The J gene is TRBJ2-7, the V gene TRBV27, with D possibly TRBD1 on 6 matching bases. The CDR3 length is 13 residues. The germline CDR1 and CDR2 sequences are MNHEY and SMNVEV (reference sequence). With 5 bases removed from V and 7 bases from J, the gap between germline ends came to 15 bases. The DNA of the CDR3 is TGTGCCAGCAGTAGGACAGCCCGGATGGAGCAGTACTTC. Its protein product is CASSRTARMEQYF.

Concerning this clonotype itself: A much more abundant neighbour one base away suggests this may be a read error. Written as DNA, the CDR3 is TGTGCCCGCACCTTAACTAGCGCCCTCTGCCCAAAAAACTACGAGCAGTACTTC. It encodes CARTLTSALCPKNYEQYF. V and J are TRBV12-3 or TRBV12-4 and TRBJ2-7; the match to TRBD2 covers 7 bases. Trimming cost V 11 bases and J 3 bases; bases outside gene matches: 25. The CDR3 runs to 18 residues.

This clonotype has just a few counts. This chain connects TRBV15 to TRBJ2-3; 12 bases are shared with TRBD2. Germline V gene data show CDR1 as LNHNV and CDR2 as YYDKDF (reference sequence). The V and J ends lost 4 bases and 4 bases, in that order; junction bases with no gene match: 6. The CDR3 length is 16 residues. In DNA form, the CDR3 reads TGTGCCACCAGCACCCGGACTAGCGGGGTCGCAGATACGCAGTATTTT. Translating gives CATSTRTSGVADTQYF.